A single sample gave rise to the 14 T cell receptor beta chains below, sequenced in a study of blood T cell repertoires in COVID-19. TCRdb keeps only in-frame clones here, not all; method: immunoSEQ multiplex PCR. The repertoire holds approximately 230,000 clones, with about nine tenths as singletons. The sample taken for sequencing was peripheral blood. These receptors all stem from a woman aged 25-40 years with COVID-19, enrolled during active disease.

The CDR3, as DNA: TGTGCCAGCAGCTTGGTCGGGACAGGGGCCTACGAGCAGTACTTC. Its protein product is CASSLVGTGAYEQYF. The gene calls are TRBV5-5 and TRBJ2-7; 10 nucleotides line up with TRBD1. J lost 2 bases, V lost 0 bases, and 2 bases had no gene match. CDR1 and CDR2 (germline): SGHKS, YYEKEE (reference sequence). The CDR3 loop spans 15 amino acids.

The chain links TRBV10-3 to TRBJ2-5, with a weak D call TRBD1 (5 bases). Germline V gives CDR1 ENHRY, CDR2 SYGVKD. Trimming took 8 bases from V and 6 from J, leaving 16 bases between them. The CDR3 sequence is 13 residues long. The CDR3 spells CAIEDSGLKTQYF. DNA for the CDR3: TGTGCCATCGAAGACTCAGGGTTGAAGACCCAGTACTTC.

The rearrangement links TRBV27 to TRBJ1-1, with D possibly TRBD1 on 5 matching bases. CDR1 is MNHEY, CDR2 SMNVEV, per germline (reference sequence). Trimming left V 3 bases short and J 6 bases short, with 11 bases between. This CDR3 region has 13 residues. The CDR3 is CASSFGQNAEAFF. The CDR3 bases are TGTGCCAGCAGTTTCGGACAAAACGCTGAAGCTTTCTTT.

This clone was found once. The CDR3 DNA follows: TGTGCCAGCAGTGTTCTTAGGGGGAGATTACCTGAAGCTTTCTTT. Translating it yields CASSVLRGRLPEAFF. The chain combines TRBV2 with TRBJ1-1; D perhaps matches TRBD1 (6 bases). V lost 4 bases, J lost 6 bases, and 18 bases lay in between. CDR3 length: 15 residues. CDR1 SNHLY and CDR2 FYNNEI come from the germline V gene.

V is TRBV11-3 and J is TRBJ2-5; 11 positions agree with TRBD2. This CDR3 is 16 amino acids long. Losses at the gene ends were 1 base for V and 1 base for J; bases not matched to a gene: 2. Germline V gives CDR1 SGHNT, CDR2 YENEEA. This CDR3 is CASSLGLAGSQETQYF. The CDR3 DNA reads TGTGCCAGCAGCTTAGGACTAGCGGGATCCCAAGAGACCCAGTACTTC.

The chain carries TRBV11-2 and TRBJ1-2; D may be TRBD1 (5 bases). The germline gives CDR1 SGHAT, CDR2 FQNNGV. The CDR3 contains 15 residues. Trimming pared 2 bases from V and 4 bases from J, leaving 14 bases between. Written as DNA, the CDR3 is TGTGCCAGCAGCTTAATGTCGACAGCTATCTATGGCTACACCTTC. Its protein product is CASSLMSTAIYGYTF.

The V call is TRBV7-2, the J call TRBJ2-2; D possibly corresponds to TRBD2 (7 bases). The V gene lost 7 bases and the J gene lost 7 bases, with 22 bases spanning the gap. CDR3 length: 16 residues. Germline assignment: CDR1 SGHTA and CDR2 FQGNSA. The CDR3 here is CASNPTPTRGGGELFF. The CDR3 DNA is TGTGCCAGCAACCCAACCCCCACAAGGGGGGGCGGGGAGCTGTTTTTT. The whole variable domain, remainder taken from reference TRBV7-2 and TRBJ2-2, is GAGVSQSPSNKVTEKGKDVELRCDPISGHTALYWYRQSLGQGLEFLIYFQGNSAPDKSGLPSDRFSAERTGGSVSTLTIQRTQQEDSAVYLCASNPTPTRGGGELFFGEGSRLTVL.

The CDR3 is CSVDEGMNTEAFF. As DNA, the CDR3 is TGCAGCGTTGATGAGGGTATGAACACTGAAGCTTTCTTT. The gene calls are TRBV29-1 and TRBJ1-1; D not certain. CDR1 and CDR2 from the germline V gene are SQVTM and ANQGSEA. Trimming shortened V by 3 bases and J by 0 bases, and 8 bases separated the two germline ends. The CDR3 is made up of 13 amino acids.

The V call is TRBV2, the J call TRBJ1-5; 8 bases are shared with TRBD1. The CDR3 sequence is 16 residues long. Germline V lookup: CDR1 SNHLY, CDR2 FYNNEI. V lost 4 bases to trimming and J lost 4 bases; unmatched junction nucleotides: 9. As DNA, the CDR3 is TGTGCCAGCAGTGTTTATGACAGGGGTTTTAATCAGCCCCAGCATTTT. Its protein product is CASSVYDRGFNQPQHF.

The CDR3 nucleotides are TGTGCCAGCAGCCCTTGGACAGGGGAAGTGATGACTGAAGCTTTCTTT. Protein sequence: CASSPWTGEVMTEAFF. The chain combines TRBV6-2 or TRBV6-3 with TRBJ1-1, with 9 bases fitting TRBD1. The CDR3 has 16 residues. Germline V lookup: CDR1 MNHEY, CDR2 SVGEGT. V lost 6 bases to trimming and J lost 5 bases; unmatched junction nucleotides: 13.

The genes are TRBV4-2 and TRBJ1-2, with a weak D call TRBD1 (6 bases). V gave up 2 bases and J gave up 0 bases, with 7 bases separating them. Per germline, CDR1 LGHNA and CDR2 YNFKEQ. This CDR3 has 14 amino acids. CDR3 sequence (DNA): TGTGCCAGCAGCCAAAACAGGGCTAACTATGGCTACACCTTC. It encodes CASSQNRANYGYTF.

This clone was observed a single time. The chain couples TRBV4-3 to TRBJ1-2; TRBD1 matches at 8 bases. The V segment lost 0 bases and the J segment 7 bases; nucleotides outside the gene matches: 7. The CDR3 totals 15 residues. CDR1 and CDR2 from the germline V gene are LGHNA and YSLEER. The CDR3 loop is CASSQEGAGGSGYTF. CDR3 bases: TGCGCCAGCAGCCAAGAAGGGGCAGGGGGCAGTGGCTACACCTTC.

V and J are TRBV28 and TRBJ1-1, with 7 bases aligning to TRBD1. Germline V CDR1 and CDR2: MDHEN, SYDVKM. Unmatched junction bases numbered 6, after V lost 4 bases and J lost 7 bases. This CDR3 contains 13 residues. CDR3: CASSSGQAYEAFF. The CDR3 region has the DNA TGTGCCAGCAGTTCCGGACAGGCGTATGAAGCTTTCTTT.

This clone showed up just once. The J gene is TRBJ2-3, the V gene TRBV5-1; TRBD2 might be the D (6 bases). Trimming cost V 0 bases and J 0 bases, with 11 bases left between them. Germline CDR1 is SGHRS and CDR2 is YFSETQ. This CDR3 is built from 16 residues. CDR3 coding DNA: TGCGCCAGCAGCTTGGCTGCGGGACGCAGCACAGATACGCAGTATTTT. As protein: CASSLAAGRSTDTQYF. Together with reference TRBV5-1 and TRBJ2-3, the CDR3 gives the full variable domain: KAGVTQTPRYLIKTRGQQVTLSCSPISGHRSVSWYQQTPGQGLQFLFEYFSETQRNKGNFPGRFSGRQFSNSRSEMNVSTLELGDSALYLCASSLAAGRSTDTQYFGPGTRLTVL.